This T cell receptor (beta chain) emerged from a study of T cell clones after liver transplantation. At the level of the study: A pre-transplant mixed lymphocyte reaction with TCRbeta sequencing defined graft-donor-reactive clones followed in post-transplant blood. Apart from a few HCV-positive recipients, transplants were for non-autoimmune, non-viral reasons.

Profiling relied on immunoSEQ multiplex PCR, and the TCRdb table lists in-frame clones only, not all of them. The sample shows 95,000 to 130,000 clones, 90% of them seen only once. Points on this clone: As yet, its antigen is unknown.

Study-wide findings and caveats: Post-transplant, graft-donor-reactive CD4 TCRbeta sequences in blood dropped significantly in most of the 8 subjects. These preliminary findings come from unstandardized post-transplant sampling times.

The material was CD4+ T cells from blood, obtained 12 months after liver transplant. This clonotype was obtained from a human patient who received a liver transplant. Some T cells may arise from the graft donor.

The CDR3 reads CASSSRTAEPLYGYTF. CDR3 DNA: TGTGCCAGTAGTTCCCGGACAGCCGAACCGCTCTATGGCTACACCTTC. This chain links TRBV19 with TRBJ1-2; TRBD1 is a possible D gene (6 bases). Germline V gives CDR1 LNHDA, CDR2 SQIVND (reference sequence). The CDR3 loop spans 16 amino acids. The germline V and J ends were trimmed by 5 bases and 4 bases, with 20 bases remaining between them. The variable domain in full, with the rest retrieved from reference TRBV19 and TRBJ1-2, is DGGITQSPKYLFRKEGQNVTLSCEQNLNHDAMYWYRQDPGQGLRLIYYSQIVNDFQKGDIAEGYSVSREKKESFPLTVTSAQKNPTAFYLCASSSRTAEPLYGYTFGSGTRLTVV.